The 12 T cell receptor beta chains in this list originate from one sample, sequenced in a study of OX40 agonist ivuxolimab in advanced cancers. The table came from immunoSEQ multiplex PCR; TCRdb's copy has only in-frame clones and leaves some out. This table has approximately 46,000 clones, roughly three quarters appearing once. The starting material was CD4+ or CD8+ T cells sorted from blood, obtained in a trial of the OX40 agonist ivuxolimab. The receptors come from an adult with an advanced solid tumor such as melanoma, head and neck, liver or kidney cancer.

This chain uses TRBV18 with TRBJ1-1; 8 bases are shared with TRBD1. The ends lost 2 bases at V and 3 bases at J; junction bases unmatched: 2. CDR3 size: 14 residues. CDR1 KGHSH and CDR2 LQKENI come from the germline V gene. The CDR3 sequence is CASSPGQGYTEAFF. The DNA for the CDR3 is TGTGCCAGCTCACCAGGACAGGGATACACTGAAGCTTTCTTT.

This chain links TRBV15 with TRBJ1-2; no firm D call. Trimming pared 3 bases from V and 8 bases from J, leaving 13 bases between. This CDR3 region has 13 residues. Germline CDR1 reads LNHNV; CDR2 reads YYDKDF (reference sequence). CDR3 DNA sequence: TGTGCCACCAGCAGTGCCCTAGGGTTGGGCTACACCTTC. Translation: CATSSALGLGYTF.

The chain couples TRBV28 to TRBJ1-3; D not resolved. V dropped 6 bases and J dropped 7 bases, with 10 bases sitting between them. This CDR3 region has 12 residues. Germline CDR1 reads MDHEN; CDR2 reads SYDVKM. The CDR3 coding sequence is TGTGCCAGCAGCCCCGACCCTAACACCATATATTTT. It specifies CASSPDPNTIYF.

The chain joins TRBV15 to TRBJ1-3; 8 bases are a match to TRBD1. The CDR3 is 18 residues long. V shed 0 bases and J 0 bases; nucleotides not matched to a gene: 7. Germline CDR1 LNHNV, CDR2 YYDKDF (reference sequence). The CDR3 sequence: CATSRDFGTGLSGNTIYF. The CDR3 DNA sequence: TGTGCCACCAGCAGAGATTTTGGGACAGGCCTCTCTGGAAACACCATATATTTT.

The chain joins TRBV18 to TRBJ2-5, with 12 bases fitting TRBD2. Germline loops: CDR1 KGHSH, CDR2 LQKENI. Losses at the gene ends were 4 bases for V and 9 bases for J; bases not matched to a gene: 9. This CDR3 spans 15 amino acids. CDR3 DNA: TGTGCCAGCTCACTTGGGACTAGCGGGCCGCTTTCCCAGTACTTC. Translated: CASSLGTSGPLSQYF.

The rearrangement joins TRBV6-1 to TRBJ1-2, with D uncertain. CDR3 length equals 12 residues. CDR1 and CDR2 from the germline V gene are MNHNS and SASEGT. V shed 4 bases and J shed 5 bases, with 8 bases lying between them. The CDR3 DNA sequence: TGTGCCAGCAGTGTACAGCGATATGGCTACACCTTC. Protein: CASSVQRYGYTF.

This clone has only one observation. The rearrangement links TRBV5-1 to TRBJ1-1; 9 bases match TRBD1. Germline V gene data show CDR1 as SGHRS and CDR2 as YFSETQ. The CDR3 sequence is 15 residues long. The ends lost 4 bases at V and 0 bases at J; junction bases unmatched: 4. In DNA form, the CDR3 reads TGCGCCAGCAGCGGGACAGGGTTCGTGAACACTGAAGCTTTCTTT. Its translation is CASSGTGFVNTEAFF.

The chain links TRBV6-1 to TRBJ2-7; 13 nucleotides match TRBD2. The CDR3 is 15 residues long. J lost 7 bases, V lost 7 bases, and 10 bases had no gene match. Looked up from germline, CDR1 is MNHNS and CDR2 is SASEGT. The CDR3 region is CASIQLAGGPWEQYF. The CDR3, as DNA: TGTGCCAGCATCCAACTAGCGGGAGGGCCGTGGGAGCAGTACTTC.

This clone was picked up many times. This chain connects TRBV28 to TRBJ1-2; no definite D call. The CDR3 is 11 amino acids. Germline CDR1 reads MDHEN; CDR2 reads SYDVKM. V lost 6 bases to trimming and J lost 9 bases, with 11 bases between them. In DNA form, the CDR3 reads TGTGCCAGCAGCGACCGTAGGAGCTACACCTTC. Translating it yields CASSDRRSYTF.

This clone was seen a handful of times. The V and J genes are TRBV28 and TRBJ2-3, with 7 bases matching TRBD1. V shed 8 bases and J 4 bases; nucleotides not matched to a gene: 12. The length of the CDR3 is 15 residues. The V gene's germline CDR1 is MDHEN and CDR2 SYDVKM. CDR3 in DNA: TGTGCCAGCTCCACGGAGACAGGGAGTGCAGATACGCAGTATTTT. This gives the protein CASSTETGSADTQYF.

The CDR3 bases are TGTGCCACCGGCACCTTCGGTTTTGATACGCAGTATTTT. This encodes CATGTFGFDTQYF. This chain links TRBV27 with TRBJ2-3; D unclear. The germline V gene has CDR1 MNHEY and CDR2 SMNVEV (reference sequence). With 10 bases removed from V and 6 bases from J, the gap between germline ends came to 17 bases. There are 13 residues in the CDR3.

CDR3 sequence: CASSLDVQSSYNEQFF. The CDR3 bases are TGTGCCAGCAGCTTGGATGTCCAGAGCTCCTACAATGAGCAGTTCTTC. The gene calls are TRBV5-4 and TRBJ2-1; D call uncertain. The CDR3 is 16 amino acids. The germline V and J ends were trimmed by 0 bases and 0 bases, with 10 bases remaining between them. The germline V gene encodes CDR1 SGHNT and CDR2 YYREEE (reference sequence).